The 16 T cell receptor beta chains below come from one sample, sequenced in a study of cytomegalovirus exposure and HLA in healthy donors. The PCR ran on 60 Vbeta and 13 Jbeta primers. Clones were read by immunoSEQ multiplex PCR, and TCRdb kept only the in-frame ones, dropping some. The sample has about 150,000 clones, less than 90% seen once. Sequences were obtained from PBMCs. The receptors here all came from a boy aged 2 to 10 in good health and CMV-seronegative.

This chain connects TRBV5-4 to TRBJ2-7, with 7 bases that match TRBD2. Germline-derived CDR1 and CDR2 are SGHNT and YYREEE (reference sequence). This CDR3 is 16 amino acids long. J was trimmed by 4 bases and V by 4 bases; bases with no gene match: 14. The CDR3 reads CASSPGGREYVYEQYF. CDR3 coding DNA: TGTGCCAGCAGCCCGGGGGGTCGGGAGTACGTATACGAGCAGTACTTC.

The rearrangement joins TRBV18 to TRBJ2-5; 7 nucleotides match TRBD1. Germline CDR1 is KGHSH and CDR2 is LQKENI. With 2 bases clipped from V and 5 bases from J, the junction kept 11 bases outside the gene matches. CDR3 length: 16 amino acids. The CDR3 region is CASSPSRQGAGETQYF. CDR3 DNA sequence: TGTGCCAGCTCACCATCGAGACAGGGTGCGGGTGAGACCCAGTACTTC.

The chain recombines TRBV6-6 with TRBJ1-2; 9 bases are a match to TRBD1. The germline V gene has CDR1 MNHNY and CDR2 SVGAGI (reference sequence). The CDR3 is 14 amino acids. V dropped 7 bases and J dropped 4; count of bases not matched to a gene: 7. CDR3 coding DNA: TGTGCCAGCACCAAGGACAGGGGAACCTATGGCTACACCTTC. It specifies CASTKDRGTYGYTF.

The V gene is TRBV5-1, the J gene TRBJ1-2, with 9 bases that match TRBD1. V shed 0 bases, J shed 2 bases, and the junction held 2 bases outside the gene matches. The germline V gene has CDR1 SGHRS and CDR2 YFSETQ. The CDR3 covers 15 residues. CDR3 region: CASSLGGTGNYGYTF. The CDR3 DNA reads TGCGCCAGCAGCTTGGGCGGGACAGGGAACTATGGCTACACCTTC.

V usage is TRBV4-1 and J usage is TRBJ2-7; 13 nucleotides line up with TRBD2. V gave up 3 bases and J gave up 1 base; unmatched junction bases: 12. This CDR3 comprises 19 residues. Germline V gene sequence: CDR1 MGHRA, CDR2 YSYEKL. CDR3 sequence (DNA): TGCGCCAGCAGCCAGCCCCTTTCAGGACTAGCGGGAGTATCCTACGAGCAGTACTTC. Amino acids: CASSQPLSGLAGVSYEQYF.

CDR3: CASSRDRWNTGELFF. The CDR3 coding sequence is TGTGCCAGCAGCCGGGACAGGTGGAACACCGGGGAGCTGTTTTTT. V is TRBV7-2 and J is TRBJ2-2, with TRBD1 matching 8 bases. V trimming: 5 bases; J trimming: 1 base; junction bases outside the gene matches: 3. CDR3 size: 15 residues. Per the germline V gene, CDR1 is SGHTA and CDR2 is FQGNSA.

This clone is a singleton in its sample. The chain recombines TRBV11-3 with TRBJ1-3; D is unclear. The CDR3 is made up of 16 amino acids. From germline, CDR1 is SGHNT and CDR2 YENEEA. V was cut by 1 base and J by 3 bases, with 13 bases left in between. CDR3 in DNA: TGTGCCAGCAGCTTAGCCGACACCCTGCGTGGAAACACCATATATTTT. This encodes CASSLADTLRGNTIYF. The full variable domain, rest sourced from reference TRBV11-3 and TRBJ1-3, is EAGVVQSPRYKIIEKKQPVAFWCNPISGHNTLYWYLQNLGQGPELLIRYENEEAVDDSQLPKDRFSAERLKGVDSTLKIQPAELGDSAVYLCASSLADTLRGNTIYFGEGSWLTVV.

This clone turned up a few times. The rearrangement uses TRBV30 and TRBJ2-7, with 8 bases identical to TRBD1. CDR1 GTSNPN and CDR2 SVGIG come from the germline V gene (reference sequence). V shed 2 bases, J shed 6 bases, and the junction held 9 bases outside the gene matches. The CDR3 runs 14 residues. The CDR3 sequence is CAWSIPGQVIEQYF. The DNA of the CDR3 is TGTGCCTGGAGTATACCGGGACAGGTCATCGAGCAGTACTTC. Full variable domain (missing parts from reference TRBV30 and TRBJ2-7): SQTIHQWPATLVQPVGSPLSLECTVEGTSNPNLYWYRQAAGRGLQLLFYSVGIGQISSEVPQNLSASRPQDRQFILSSKKLLLSDSGFYLCAWSIPGQVIEQYFGPGTRLTVT.

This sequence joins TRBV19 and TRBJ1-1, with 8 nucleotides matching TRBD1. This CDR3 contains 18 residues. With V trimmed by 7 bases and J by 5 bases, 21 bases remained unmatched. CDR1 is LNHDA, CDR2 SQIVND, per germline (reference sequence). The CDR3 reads CASTNWGGVRGPGTEAFF. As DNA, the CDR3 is TGTGCCAGTACAAATTGGGGCGGCGTCAGGGGGCCGGGTACTGAAGCTTTCTTT.

The CDR3 region is CASSLAASGVPETQYF. CDR3 bases: TGTGCCAGCAGCTTGGCCGCTAGCGGGGTACCAGAGACCCAGTACTTC. The genes are TRBV5-4 and TRBJ2-5, with 9 bases fitting TRBD2. The germline V gene has CDR1 SGHNT and CDR2 YYREEE (reference sequence). This CDR3 has 16 amino acids. Germline trimming cut 0 bases from V and 4 bases from J; bases unmatched to any gene: 7. The full variable domain, in which reference TRBV5-4 and TRBJ2-5 provide the parts outside the CDR3, is ETGVTQSPTHLIKTRGQQVTLRCSSQSGHNTVSWYQQALGQGPQFIFQYYREEENGRGNFPPRFSGLQFPNYSSELNVNALELDDSALYLCASSLAASGVPETQYFGPGTRLLVL.

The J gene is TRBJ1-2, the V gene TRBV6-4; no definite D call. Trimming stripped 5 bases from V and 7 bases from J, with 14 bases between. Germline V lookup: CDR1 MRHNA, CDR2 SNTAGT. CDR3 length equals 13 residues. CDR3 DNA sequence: TGTGCCAGCAGTCCTACAGTTATGGGTGGCTACACCTTC. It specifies CASSPTVMGGYTF.

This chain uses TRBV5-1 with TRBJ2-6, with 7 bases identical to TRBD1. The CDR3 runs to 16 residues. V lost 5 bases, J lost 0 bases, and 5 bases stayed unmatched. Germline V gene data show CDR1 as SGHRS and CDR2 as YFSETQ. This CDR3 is CASSPYRGSGANVLTF. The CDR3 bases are TGCGCCAGCAGTCCTTACAGGGGCTCTGGGGCCAACGTCCTGACTTTC.

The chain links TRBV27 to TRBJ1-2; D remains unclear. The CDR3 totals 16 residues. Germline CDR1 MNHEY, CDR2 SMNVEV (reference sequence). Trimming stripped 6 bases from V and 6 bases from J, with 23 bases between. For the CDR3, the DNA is TGTGCCAGCAGCTTTCTTTCCGGTCTCGAGGGCCATGGCTACACCTTC. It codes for CASSFLSGLEGHGYTF.

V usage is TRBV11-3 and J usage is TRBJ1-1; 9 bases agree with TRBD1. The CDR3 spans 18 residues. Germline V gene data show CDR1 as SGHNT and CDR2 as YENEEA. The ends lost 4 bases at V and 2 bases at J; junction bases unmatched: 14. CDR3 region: CASSYFLGQGIVNTEAFF. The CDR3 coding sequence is TGTGCCAGCAGCTACTTTCTAGGACAGGGGATAGTAAACACTGAAGCTTTCTTT.

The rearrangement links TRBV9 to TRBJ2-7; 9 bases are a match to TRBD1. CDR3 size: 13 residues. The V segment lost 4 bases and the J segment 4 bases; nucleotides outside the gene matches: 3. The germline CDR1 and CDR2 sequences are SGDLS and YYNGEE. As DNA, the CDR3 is TGTGCCAGCAGCAGGACAGGGGAGTACGAGCAGTACTTC. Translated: CASSRTGEYEQYF.

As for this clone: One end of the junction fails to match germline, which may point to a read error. CDR3: CAWSPGGSTIYF. CDR3 in DNA: TGTGCCTGGAGCCCAGGGGGAAGCACCATATATTTT. The V and J genes are TRBV30 and TRBJ1-3; the match to TRBD1 covers 7 bases. The CDR3 consists of 12 residues. Germline V CDR1 and CDR2: GTSNPN, SVGIG (reference sequence).